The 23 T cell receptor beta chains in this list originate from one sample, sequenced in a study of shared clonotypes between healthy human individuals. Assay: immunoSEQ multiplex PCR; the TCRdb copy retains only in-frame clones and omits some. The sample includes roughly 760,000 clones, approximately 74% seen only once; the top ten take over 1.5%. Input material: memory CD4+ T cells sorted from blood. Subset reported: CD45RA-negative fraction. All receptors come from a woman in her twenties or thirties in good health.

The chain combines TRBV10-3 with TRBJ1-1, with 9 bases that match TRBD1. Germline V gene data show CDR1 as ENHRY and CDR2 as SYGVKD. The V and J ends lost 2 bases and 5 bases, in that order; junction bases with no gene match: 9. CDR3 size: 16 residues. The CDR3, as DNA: TGTGCCATCAGTGAGAGAGAACAGGGGGCAGGGACTGAAGCTTTCTTT. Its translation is CAISEREQGAGTEAFF.

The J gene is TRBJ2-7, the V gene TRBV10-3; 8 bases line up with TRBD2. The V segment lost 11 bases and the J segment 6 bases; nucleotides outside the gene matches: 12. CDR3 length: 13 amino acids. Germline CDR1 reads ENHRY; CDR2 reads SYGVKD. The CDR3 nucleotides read TGTGCCTCAAATAGCGGGAACGGAGTCGAGCAGTACTTC. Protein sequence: CASNSGNGVEQYF.

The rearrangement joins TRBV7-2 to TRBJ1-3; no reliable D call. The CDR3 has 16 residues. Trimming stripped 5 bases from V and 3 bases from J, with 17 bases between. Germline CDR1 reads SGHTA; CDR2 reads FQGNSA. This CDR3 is CASSPQPGLLGNTIYF. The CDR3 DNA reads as TGTGCCAGCAGCCCACAACCGGGTCTCCTTGGAAACACCATATATTTT.

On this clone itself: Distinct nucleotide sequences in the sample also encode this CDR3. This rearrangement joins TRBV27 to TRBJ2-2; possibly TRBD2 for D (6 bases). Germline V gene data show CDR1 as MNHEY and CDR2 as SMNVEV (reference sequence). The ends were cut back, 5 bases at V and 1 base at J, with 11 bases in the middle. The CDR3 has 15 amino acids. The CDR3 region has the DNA TGTGCCAGCAGTCCGGGACTCTTGAACACCGGGGAGCTGTTTTTT. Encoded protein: CASSPGLLNTGELFF.

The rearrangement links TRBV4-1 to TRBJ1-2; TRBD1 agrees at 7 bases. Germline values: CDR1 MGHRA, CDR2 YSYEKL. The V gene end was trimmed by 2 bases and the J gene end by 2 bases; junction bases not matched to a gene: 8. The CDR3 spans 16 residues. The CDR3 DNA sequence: TGCGCCAGCAGCCAACAAGATACGGGACAGAACTATGGCTACACCTTC. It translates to CASSQQDTGQNYGYTF.

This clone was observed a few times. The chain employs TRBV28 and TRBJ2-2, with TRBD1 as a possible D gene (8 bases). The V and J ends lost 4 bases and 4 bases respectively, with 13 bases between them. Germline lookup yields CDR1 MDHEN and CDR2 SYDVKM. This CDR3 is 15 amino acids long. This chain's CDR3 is CASSSGGGGTGELFF. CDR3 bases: TGTGCCAGCAGTTCAGGGGGCGGGGGCACCGGGGAGCTGTTTTTT.

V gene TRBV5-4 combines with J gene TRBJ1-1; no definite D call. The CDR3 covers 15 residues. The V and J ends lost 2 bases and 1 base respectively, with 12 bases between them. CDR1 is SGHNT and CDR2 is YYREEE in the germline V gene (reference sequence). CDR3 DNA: TGTGCCAGCAGCTTTCCACGACGTGGGAACACTGAAGCTTTCTTT. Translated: CASSFPRRGNTEAFF.

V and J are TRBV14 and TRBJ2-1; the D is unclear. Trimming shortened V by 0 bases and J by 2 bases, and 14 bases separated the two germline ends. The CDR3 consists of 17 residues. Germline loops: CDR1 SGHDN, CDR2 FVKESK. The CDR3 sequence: CASSQETNSQAYNEQFF. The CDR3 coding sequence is TGTGCCAGCAGCCAAGAGACGAACTCCCAGGCCTACAATGAGCAGTTCTTC.

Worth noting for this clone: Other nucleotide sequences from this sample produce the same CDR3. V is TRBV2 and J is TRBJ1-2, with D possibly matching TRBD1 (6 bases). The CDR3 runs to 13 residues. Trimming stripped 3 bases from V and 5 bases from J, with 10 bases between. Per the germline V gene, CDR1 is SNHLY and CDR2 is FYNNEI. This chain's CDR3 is CASSDRGGYGYTF. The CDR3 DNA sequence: TGTGCCAGCAGTGACAGGGGAGGGTATGGCTACACCTTC.

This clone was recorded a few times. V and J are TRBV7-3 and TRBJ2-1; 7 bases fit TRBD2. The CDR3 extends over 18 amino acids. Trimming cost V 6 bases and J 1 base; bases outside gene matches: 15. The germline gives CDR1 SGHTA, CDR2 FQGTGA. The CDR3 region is CASSLLAELLRSYNEQFF. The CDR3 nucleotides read TGTGCCAGCAGTCTGCTAGCGGAACTTTTGCGGTCCTACAATGAGCAGTTCTTC. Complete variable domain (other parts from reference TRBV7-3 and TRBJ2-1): GAGVSQTPSNKVTEKGKYVELRCDPISGHTALYWYRQSLGQGPEFLIYFQGTGAADDSGLPNDRFFAVRPEGSVSTLKIQRTERGDSAVYLCASSLLAELLRSYNEQFFGPGTRLTVL.

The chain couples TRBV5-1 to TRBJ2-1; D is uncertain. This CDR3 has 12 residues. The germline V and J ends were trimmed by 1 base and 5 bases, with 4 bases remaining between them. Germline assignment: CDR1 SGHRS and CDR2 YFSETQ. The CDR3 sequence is CASSLPDNEQFF. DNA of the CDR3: TGCGCCAGCAGCTTGCCCGACAATGAGCAGTTCTTC.

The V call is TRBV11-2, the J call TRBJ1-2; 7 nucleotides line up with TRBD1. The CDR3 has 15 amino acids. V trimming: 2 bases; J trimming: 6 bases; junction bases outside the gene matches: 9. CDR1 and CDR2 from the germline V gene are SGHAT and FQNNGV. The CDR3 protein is CASSLYEAGGDGYTF. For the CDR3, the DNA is TGTGCCAGCAGCTTATACGAGGCAGGGGGAGATGGCTACACCTTC.

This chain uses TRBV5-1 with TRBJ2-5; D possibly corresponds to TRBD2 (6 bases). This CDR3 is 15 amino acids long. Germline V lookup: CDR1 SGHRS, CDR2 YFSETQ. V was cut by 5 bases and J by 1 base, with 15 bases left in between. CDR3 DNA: TGCGCCAGCAGATTAGCGGCGGCCTCCCAAGAGACCCAGTACTTC. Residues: CASRLAAASQETQYF. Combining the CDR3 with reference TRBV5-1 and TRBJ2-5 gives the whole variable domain KAGVTQTPRYLIKTRGQQVTLSCSPISGHRSVSWYQQTPGQGLQFLFEYFSETQRNKGNFPGRFSGRQFSNSRSEMNVSTLELGDSALYLCASRLAAASQETQYFGPGTRLLVL.

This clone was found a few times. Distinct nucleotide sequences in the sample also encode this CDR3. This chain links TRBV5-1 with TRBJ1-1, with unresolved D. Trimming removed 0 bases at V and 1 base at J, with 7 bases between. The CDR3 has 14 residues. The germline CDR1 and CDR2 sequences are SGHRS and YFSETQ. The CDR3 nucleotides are TGCGCCAGCAGCTTGGGACCTTCGAACACTGAAGCTTTCTTT. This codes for CASSLGPSNTEAFF. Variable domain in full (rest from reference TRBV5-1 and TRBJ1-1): KAGVTQTPRYLIKTRGQQVTLSCSPISGHRSVSWYQQTPGQGLQFLFEYFSETQRNKGNFPGRFSGRQFSNSRSEMNVSTLELGDSALYLCASSLGPSNTEAFFGQGTRLTVV.

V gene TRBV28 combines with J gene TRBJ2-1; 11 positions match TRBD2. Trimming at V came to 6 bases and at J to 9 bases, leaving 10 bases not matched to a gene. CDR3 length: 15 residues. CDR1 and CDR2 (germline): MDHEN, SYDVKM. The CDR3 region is CASSRSGRAFGEQFF. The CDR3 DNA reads TGTGCCAGCAGCCGTAGCGGGAGGGCCTTCGGTGAGCAGTTCTTC.

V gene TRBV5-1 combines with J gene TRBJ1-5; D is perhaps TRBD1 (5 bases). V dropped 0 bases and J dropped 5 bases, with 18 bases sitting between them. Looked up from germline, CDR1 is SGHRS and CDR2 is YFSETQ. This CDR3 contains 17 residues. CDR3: CASSLGLSGREDQPQHF. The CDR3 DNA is TGCGCCAGCAGCTTGGGACTTTCGGGACGCGAGGATCAGCCCCAGCATTTT.

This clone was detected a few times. The CDR3 region has the DNA TGTGCCAGCAGTTCTGTATCAGGGGGGAAGCACGAGCAGTACTTC. Translating gives CASSSVSGGKHEQYF. This chain uses TRBV28 with TRBJ2-7; D may be TRBD1 (7 bases). Trimming pared 4 bases from V and 5 bases from J, leaving 18 bases between. This CDR3 spans 15 amino acids. Looked up from germline, CDR1 is MDHEN and CDR2 is SYDVKM.

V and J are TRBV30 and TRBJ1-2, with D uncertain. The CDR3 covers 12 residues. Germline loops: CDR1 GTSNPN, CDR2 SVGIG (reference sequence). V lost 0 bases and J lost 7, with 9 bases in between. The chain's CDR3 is CAWSVKGFGYTF. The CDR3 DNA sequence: TGTGCCTGGAGTGTAAAGGGATTTGGCTACACCTTC.

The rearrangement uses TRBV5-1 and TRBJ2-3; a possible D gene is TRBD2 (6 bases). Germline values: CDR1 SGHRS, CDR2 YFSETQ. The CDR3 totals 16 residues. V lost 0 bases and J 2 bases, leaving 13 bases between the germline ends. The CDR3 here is CASSLVVASDTDTQYF. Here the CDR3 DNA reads TGCGCCAGCAGCTTGGTTGTGGCTAGCGACACAGATACGCAGTATTTT.

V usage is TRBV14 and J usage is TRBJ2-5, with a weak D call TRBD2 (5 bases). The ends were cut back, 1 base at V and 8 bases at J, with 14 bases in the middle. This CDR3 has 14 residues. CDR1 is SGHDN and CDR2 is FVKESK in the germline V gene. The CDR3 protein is CASSQGNGMVTQYF. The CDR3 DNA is TGTGCCAGCAGCCAAGGAAACGGGATGGTAACCCAGTACTTC. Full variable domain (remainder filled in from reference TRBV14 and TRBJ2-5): EAGVTQFPSHSVIEKGQTVTLRCDPISGHDNLYWYRRVMGKEIKFLLHFVKESKQDESGMPNNRFLAERTGGTYSTLKVQPAELEDSGVYFCASSQGNGMVTQYFGPGTRLLVL.

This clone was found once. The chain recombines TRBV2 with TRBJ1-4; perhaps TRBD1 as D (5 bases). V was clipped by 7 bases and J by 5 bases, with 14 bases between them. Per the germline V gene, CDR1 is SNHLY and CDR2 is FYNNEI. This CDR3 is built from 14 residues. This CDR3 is CASNFQGGNEKLFF. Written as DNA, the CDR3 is TGTGCCAGCAACTTTCAGGGAGGAAATGAAAAACTGTTTTTT. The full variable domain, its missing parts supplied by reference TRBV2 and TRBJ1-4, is EPEVTQTPSHQVTQMGQEVILRCVPISNHLYFYWYRQILGQKVEFLVSFYNNEISEKSEIFDDQFSVERPDGSNFTLKIRSTKLEDSAMYFCASNFQGGNEKLFFGSGTQLSVL.

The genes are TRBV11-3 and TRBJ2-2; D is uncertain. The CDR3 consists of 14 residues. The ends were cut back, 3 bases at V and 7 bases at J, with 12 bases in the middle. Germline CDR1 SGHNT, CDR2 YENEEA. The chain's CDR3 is CASSFVTGNGELFF. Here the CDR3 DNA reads TGTGCCAGCAGCTTCGTGACGGGTAACGGGGAGCTGTTTTTT.

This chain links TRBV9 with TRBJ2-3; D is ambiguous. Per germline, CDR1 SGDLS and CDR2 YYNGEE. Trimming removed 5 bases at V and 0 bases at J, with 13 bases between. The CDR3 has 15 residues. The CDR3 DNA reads TGTGCCAGCAGTTTCATGCCGGAAAGCACAGATACGCAGTATTTT. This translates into CASSFMPESTDTQYF.